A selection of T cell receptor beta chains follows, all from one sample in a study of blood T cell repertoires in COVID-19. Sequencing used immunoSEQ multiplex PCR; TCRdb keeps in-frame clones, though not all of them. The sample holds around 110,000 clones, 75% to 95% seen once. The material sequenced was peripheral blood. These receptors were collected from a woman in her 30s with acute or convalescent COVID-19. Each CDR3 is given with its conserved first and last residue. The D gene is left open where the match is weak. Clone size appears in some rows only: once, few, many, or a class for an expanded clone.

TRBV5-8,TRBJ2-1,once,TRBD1,CASSRDRAYEQFF,TGTGCCAGCAGCCGTGACAGGGCGTATGAGCAGTTCTTC
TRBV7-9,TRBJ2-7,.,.,CASSLSVDYEQYF,TGTGCCAGCAGCTTAAGTGTAGACTACGAGCAGTACTTC
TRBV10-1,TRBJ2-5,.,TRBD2,CASSGPGRETQYF,TGCGCCAGCAGTGGCCCCGGGAGGGAGACCCAGTACTTC
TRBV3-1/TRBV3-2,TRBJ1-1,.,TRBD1,CASSPPWGTGVKGLTEAFF,TGTGCCAGCAGCCCCCCTTGGGGGACAGGGGTGAAGGGCCTTACTGAAGCTTTCTTT
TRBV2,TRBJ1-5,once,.,CASSVSRSGPNSNQPQHF,TGTGCCAGCAGTGTATCCCGTTCAGGGCCAAATAGCAATCAGCCCCAGCATTTT
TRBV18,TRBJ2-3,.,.,CASSPTVGGVTDTQYF,TGTGCCAGCTCACCCACGGTGGGCGGGGTCACAGATACGCAGTATTTT
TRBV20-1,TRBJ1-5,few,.,CSASEEGRIAGGEQPQHF,TGCAGTGCTAGTGAGGAGGGGAGAATTGCTGGCGGGGAACAGCCCCAGCATTTT
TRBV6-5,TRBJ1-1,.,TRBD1,CASSFSGGTEAFF,TGTGCCAGCTCCTTTTCAGGGGGAACTGAAGCTTTCTTT
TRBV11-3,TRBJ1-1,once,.,CASSFGREGDTEAFF,TGTGCCAGCAGCTTTGGGAGGGAAGGGGACACTGAAGCTTTCTTT
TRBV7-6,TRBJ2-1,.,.,CASSLVPGEYNEQFF,TGTGCCAGCAGCTTAGTGCCAGGGGAGTACAATGAGCAGTTCTTC
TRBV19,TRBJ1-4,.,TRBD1,CASRTGTELYPTNEKLFF,TGTGCCAGTAGGACCGGGACAGAGCTATATCCAACTAATGAAAAACTGTTTTTT
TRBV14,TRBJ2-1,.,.,CASSQDVGAGLYNEQFF,TGTGCCAGCAGCCAGGACGTGGGGGCCGGGCTTTACAATGAGCAGTTCTTC
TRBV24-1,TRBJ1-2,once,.,CATSESPRKSTVLHEANYGYTF,TGTGCCACCAGTGAAAGTCCCCGTAAATCGACAGTCCTCCACGAGGCTAACTATGGCTACACCTTC
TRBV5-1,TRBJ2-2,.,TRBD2,CASKTLAGGNTGELFF,TGCGCCAGCAAAACACTAGCGGGGGGAAACACCGGGGAGCTGTTTTTT
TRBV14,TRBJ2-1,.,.,CASSPPGLRSSEQFF,TGTGCCAGCAGCCCCCCAGGACTCCGGAGCTCTGAGCAGTTCTTC
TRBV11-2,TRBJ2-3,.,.,CASSWDSLAGTRDTQYF,TGTGCCAGCAGCTGGGACAGTTTGGCGGGGACTCGGGATACGCAGTATTTT
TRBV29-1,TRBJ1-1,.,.,CSVTDRLNTEAFF,TGCAGCGTCACGGACAGACTGAACACTGAAGCTTTCTTT
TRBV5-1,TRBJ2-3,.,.,CASSHPGSDTQYF,TGCGCCAGCAGTCATCCCGGGTCAGATACGCAGTATTTT
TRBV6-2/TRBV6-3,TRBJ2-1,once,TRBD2,CASSFSGEDYNEQFF,TGTGCCAGCAGTTTTAGCGGGGAAGACTACAATGAGCAGTTCTTC
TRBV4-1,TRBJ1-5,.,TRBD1,CASSQTGTGVNQPQHF,TGCGCCAGCAGCCAAACCGGGACAGGAGTCAATCAGCCCCAGCATTTT
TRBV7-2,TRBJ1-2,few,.,CASSSVIYGYTF,TGTGCCAGCAGCTCCGTAATCTATGGCTACACCTTC
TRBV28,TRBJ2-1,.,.,CASNQQVEWDNEQFF,TGTGCCAGCAACCAACAGGTGGAGTGGGACAATGAGCAGTTCTTC
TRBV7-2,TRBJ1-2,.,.,CASRGSGPGGGYTF,TGTGCCAGCAGAGGTTCCGGCCCCGGAGGGGGCTACACCTTC
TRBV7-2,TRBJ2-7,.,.,CASRMGAASYEQYF,TGTGCCAGCAGGATGGGGGCAGCGTCCTACGAGCAGTACTTC
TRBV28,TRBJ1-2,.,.,CASSSSFGSNYGYTF,TGTGCCAGCAGTTCTTCCTTCGGGAGTAACTATGGCTACACCTTC
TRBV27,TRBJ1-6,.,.,CASSFSGKGNSPLHF,TGTGCCAGCAGTTTTTCAGGGAAGGGTAATTCACCCCTCCACTTT
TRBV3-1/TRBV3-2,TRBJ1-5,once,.,CASSSQSNQPQHF,TGTGCCAGCAGCTCCCAAAGCAATCAGCCCCAGCATTTT